This is a list of T cell receptor beta chains from one sample in a study of T cell responses to AZD1222 COVID-19 vaccine. Clones were sequenced by immunoSEQ multiplex PCR, and TCRdb holds only the in-frame ones, with some missing. This sample carries 120,000 to 150,000 clones, 88% of them seen once, and the ten largest clones take about 3.7%. The source material was peripheral blood, sampled on day 0 of MenACWY control vaccination. The receptors were gathered from an adult in good health. Both conserved end residues are part of each CDR3.

j_call	v_call	cdr3_aa
TRBJ1-5	TRBV5-8	CASSLAYGGVQPQHF
TRBJ2-3	TRBV7-6	CASSLVQGNAQYF
TRBJ1-1	TRBV5-6	CASSLGSWGTEAFF
TRBJ1-6	TRBV19	CASSGSSGTNSPLHF
TRBJ2-7	TRBV29-1	CSVEGGNRGSYEQYF
TRBJ1-2	TRBV27	CASTHLATGNYGYTF
TRBJ1-2	TRBV7-2	CASSLVISGNYGYTF
TRBJ2-5	TRBV6-2/TRBV6-3	CASSPEFGGETQYF
TRBJ2-1	TRBV5-6	CASSSAGGDEQFF
TRBJ1-1	TRBV27	CASNPSGMNTEAFF
TRBJ2-2	TRBV7-2	CASRETGITGELFF
TRBJ1-5	TRBV6-1	CASSDGTGIGGNQPQHF
TRBJ2-1	TRBV29-1	CSVGLAVPSSYNEQFF
TRBJ2-2	TRBV7-6	CASSPSSGGAGELFF
TRBJ2-1	TRBV5-1	CASSLEAGMYNEQFF
TRBJ2-7	TRBV28	CASSFMKYEQYF
TRBJ2-3	TRBV6-6	CASSYGGADADTQYF
TRBJ1-1	TRBV7-3	CASSEQGQRTEAFF
TRBJ1-1	TRBV5-1	CASQETGTEAFF
TRBJ1-1	TRBV5-5	CASSTDRGTEAFF
TRBJ2-7	TRBV11-1	CASSLEAGVSREQYF
TRBJ2-3	TRBV19	CASSMPTGLTDTQYF
TRBJ2-7	TRBV7-3	CASSLRREGAEQYF
TRBJ2-2	TRBV5-1	CASSSGGGLRNTGELFF
TRBJ1-4	TRBV9	CASSAGQGDEKLFF
TRBJ2-4	TRBV19	CASSTTSGGPLDIQYF
TRBJ1-1	TRBV7-2	CASSFGRTRSFEAFF
TRBJ2-6	TRBV7-2	CASSSQGNGANVLTF
TRBJ1-2	TRBV7-8	CASSYGTVNNYGYTF
TRBJ1-2	TRBV4-2	CATQGGRGYTF
TRBJ1-5	TRBV9	CASSTHMGEPQHF
TRBJ1-4	TRBV7-9	CASSLAAKRGEKLFF
TRBJ2-3	TRBV7-7	CASSPGTSGGTDTQYF
TRBJ1-5	TRBV6-5	CASRQTALNQPQHF
TRBJ1-2	TRBV4-1	CASRGGQFSNYGYTF
TRBJ2-7	TRBV27	CASSLTIASGAYEQYF
TRBJ2-2	TRBV19	CASSIPKGQGNGELFF
TRBJ2-7	TRBV4-1	CASSFRDSSYEQYF
TRBJ2-1	TRBV5-1	CASSLTTYYNEQFF
TRBJ1-6	TRBV5-1	CASSFMDSVNSPLHF
TRBJ1-2	TRBV12-3/TRBV12-4	CAIHRGYGYTF
TRBJ2-7	TRBV9	CASSVGPAPYGQYF
TRBJ2-3	TRBV27	CASSPGSDTQYF
TRBJ1-2	TRBV20-1	CSASWQANYGYTF
TRBJ2-1	TRBV11-3	CASSTRDYNEQFF